The next 8 T cell receptor beta chains were all read from a single sample in a study of read filtering for tumor transcriptome and immune sequencing. Molecular barcoded adaptors covering alpha/delta and beta/gamma chains were used on 400 to 450 ng RNA. TCRdb analysed the reads with MiXCR anew, one entry per CDR3 protein. The data contain tens of thousands of distinct CDR3 sequences, approximately 21% of them singletons. The sequencing sample was made of a population of CD138-negative cells sorted from bone marrow. All receptors come from a donor at least 40 years old with multiple myeloma.

The genes are TRBV11-3 and TRBJ1-1; 7 bases agree with TRBD1. V lost 5 bases to trimming and J lost 3 bases; unmatched junction nucleotides: 3. This CDR3 spans 13 amino acids. CDR1 is SGHNT, CDR2 YENEEA, per germline. DNA of the CDR3: TGTGCCAGCAGCCAAGACAGGGACACTGAAGCTTTCTTT. Protein product: CASSQDRDTEAFF.

Of note for this clonotype: Just one base apart from a much larger clone, this may be a read error. It is likely a read error, because the conserved phenylalanine at the end of the CDR3 is missing. The V and J genes are TRBV12-3 or TRBV12-4 and TRBJ2-2; unclear D gene. CDR3 size: 15 residues. Trimming left V 5 bases short and J 5 bases short, with 15 bases between. CDR3 DNA sequence: TGTGCCAGCAGTCCACCCCCCGACGTTACCGGGGAGCTGTTTCTT. Amino acid sequence: CASSPPPDVTGELFL.

This clonotype was recorded a few times. The V and J genes are TRBV4-2 and TRBJ2-5; the D gene is possibly TRBD1 (5 bases). CDR1 and CDR2 from the germline V gene are LGHNA and YNFKEQ. The length of the CDR3 is 13 residues. V lost 2 bases and J lost 4, with 8 bases in between. CDR3 DNA sequence: TGTGCCAGCAGCCAACCAGGGTTAGAGACCCAGTACTTC. Translated, it gives CASSQPGLETQYF.

J is TRBJ2-1 and V is TRBV5-1; 13 positions match TRBD2. The CDR3 totals 15 residues. Germline lookup yields CDR1 SGHRS and CDR2 YFSETQ. V lost 1 base, J lost 9 bases, and 4 bases stayed unmatched. CDR3 in DNA: TGCGCCAGCAGCTTGACTAGCGGGGGGGCTTCTGAGCAGTTCTTC. Protein sequence: CASSLTSGGASEQFF.

Worth noting for this clonotype: A far larger clone is one nucleotide away, so this likely arose from a read error. CDR3 region: CASSFGIMGHEQYF. The DNA for the CDR3 is TGTGCCAGCAGTTTCGGGATAATGGGCCACGAGCAGTACTTC. This chain joins TRBV4-2 and TRBJ2-7; D perhaps matches TRBD2 (5 bases). This CDR3 is built from 14 residues. The germline V gene encodes CDR1 LGHNA and CDR2 YNFKEQ. V lost 6 bases to trimming and J lost 5 bases, with 17 bases between them.

At least ten counts were recorded for this clonotype. This chain joins TRBV12-5 and TRBJ2-3, with TRBD1 identical over 9 bases. This CDR3 is built from 14 residues. In germline, CDR1 is LGHNT, CDR2 FRNRAP. V was pared by 7 bases and J by 4 bases, with 6 bases of the junction left unmatched. The CDR3 nucleotides are TGTGCTAGTGCCCCGGGACAGGGATCAGATACGCAGTATTTT. It codes for CASAPGQGSDTQYF.

Details on this clonotype: A read error is likely, as this CDR3 ends without the conserved phenylalanine or tryptophan. V and J are TRBV5-1 and TRBJ2-7, with D hard to call. Germline V gene lookup returns CDR1 SGHRS and CDR2 YFSETQ. The CDR3 is 15 amino acids. V was clipped by 2 bases and J by 3 bases, with 15 bases between them. In DNA form, the CDR3 reads TGCGCCAGCAGCTTTAATGAGGCAGGCGGCTACGAGCAGTACCTC. This gives the protein CASSFNEAGGYEQYL.

This clonotype was observed many times. The chain links TRBV28 to TRBJ2-3, with 14 bases aligning to TRBD2. Germline V gene lookup returns CDR1 MDHEN and CDR2 SYDVKM. With V trimmed by 7 bases and J by 1 base, 4 bases remained unmatched. The CDR3 is 16 residues long. In nucleotides, the CDR3 is TGTGCCAGCACCCCGGGACTAGCGGGAGGCACAGATACGCAGTATTTT. It encodes CASTPGLAGGTDTQYF.